The clone carrying this TCR beta chain has more than one count but fewer than ten. As yet, its antigen is unknown. One entry per CDR3 protein, called by TCRdb with MiXCR from the reads. In the table there are about 260,000 distinct CDR3 sequences, over 8% of which are singletons. The data were taken from a study of T cell repertoires in cytomegalovirus infection. Looking at the study overall: It was the public TCR beta signatures that indicated both CMV infection and matching HLA type.

Whole-study findings and limits: The ex vivo response was dominated by HLA-C-restricted CMV-specific TCR beta clonotypes. People with CMV and the relevant HLA were identified by cumulative public TCR beta family frequency.

V was clipped by 7 bases and J by 4 bases; unmatched bases: 3. Germline V gene lookup returns CDR1 SQVTM and CDR2 ANQGSEA. The CDR3 length is 12 residues. This sequence joins TRBV29-1 and TRBJ2-3; TRBD1 matches 9 bases. The receptor was derived from a human donor in good health (CMV status not recorded). Some clones in this sample may be carry-over from other donors' samples. Sequencing used PBMCs. The DNA for the CDR3 is TGCAGCGCTCGACAGGGGGCAGATACGCAGTATTTT. Translated, it gives CSARQGADTQYF.